A single sample is the source of the 27 T cell receptor beta chains below, sequenced in a study of control samples from healthy donors and cancer patients. Assay used: immunoSEQ multiplex PCR; TCRdb lists only in-frame clones, some missing. The sample includes around 23,000 clones, approximately 85% of them seen just once. The sequenced sample consisted of PBMCs. The origin of the receptors is a man aged 55 to 69 with head and neck cancer.

This chain links TRBV5-1 with TRBJ2-5; 10 bases match TRBD1. V was clipped by 1 base and J by 5 bases; unmatched bases: 5. CDR1 and CDR2 (germline): SGHRS, YFSETQ. This CDR3 is 15 amino acids long. The CDR3 DNA follows: TGCGCCAGCAGCTTGAGACAGGGGGCCGGGGAGACCCAGTACTTC. Translated: CASSLRQGAGETQYF.

This chain uses TRBV12-3 or TRBV12-4 with TRBJ2-3; D is unresolved. This CDR3 is 13 amino acids long. The V gene lost 5 bases and the J gene lost 5 bases, with 11 bases spanning the gap. The CDR3 DNA reads TGTGCCAGCAGTCTACACGGAGAAGATACGCAGTATTTT. As protein: CASSLHGEDTQYF.

The CDR3 DNA reads as TGTGCCACCAGCTCCCGGAAGACCACATGGGGCACTGAAGCTTTCTTT. Protein product: CATSSRKTTWGTEAFF. The chain carries TRBV15 and TRBJ1-1, with D unclear. V was clipped by 5 bases and J by 4 bases, with 20 bases between them. The CDR3 has 16 residues. Germline-derived CDR1 and CDR2 are LNHNV and YYDKDF (reference sequence).

The chain carries TRBV18 and TRBJ2-1; TRBD2 agrees at 12 bases. Germline lookup yields CDR1 KGHSH and CDR2 LQKENI. The CDR3 totals 17 residues. The J segment lost 9 bases and the V segment lost 3 bases, leaving 12 bases of the junction unmatched. This CDR3 is CASSPRTSGIGKVEQFF. CDR3 DNA sequence: TGTGCCAGCTCACCTCGGACTAGCGGGATAGGGAAGGTTGAGCAGTTCTTC. Complete variable domain (other parts from reference TRBV18 and TRBJ2-1): NAGVMQNPRHLVRRRGQEARLRCSPMKGHSHVYWYRQLPEEGLKFMVYLQKENIIDESGMPKERFSAEFPKEGPSILRIQQVVRGDSAAYFCASSPRTSGIGKVEQFFGPGTRLTVL.

The chain links TRBV5-6 to TRBJ1-1; D unresolved. Germline V gene lookup returns CDR1 SGHDT and CDR2 YYEEEE. V was cut by 0 bases and J by 4 bases, with 10 bases left in between. CDR3 length: 14 residues. The chain's CDR3 is CASSLARPFTEAFF. CDR3 coding DNA: TGTGCCAGCAGCTTGGCCAGGCCGTTCACTGAAGCTTTCTTT.

The rearrangement joins TRBV18 to TRBJ1-2; D unclear. V lost 1 base to trimming and J lost 2 bases, with 11 bases between them. Germline-derived CDR1 and CDR2 are KGHSH and LQKENI. The CDR3 loop spans 15 amino acids. CDR3 bases: TGTGCCAGCTCACCACAGCGGGGTGCGAACTATGGCTACACCTTC. Translated, it gives CASSPQRGANYGYTF.

The J gene is TRBJ1-3, the V gene TRBV2, with 11 bases lining up with TRBD1. The J segment lost 4 bases and the V segment lost 4 bases, leaving 6 bases of the junction unmatched. Germline CDR1 reads SNHLY; CDR2 reads FYNNEI. The CDR3 loop spans 16 amino acids. The CDR3 sequence: CASSAGQGATGNTIYF. The CDR3 coding sequence is TGTGCCAGCAGTGCCGGACAGGGGGCGACGGGAAACACCATATATTTT.

This chain links TRBV6-2 or TRBV6-3 with TRBJ2-2; 7 nucleotides align to TRBD1. V was pared by 5 bases and J by 6 bases, with 6 bases of the junction left unmatched. Per the germline V gene, CDR1 is MNHEY and CDR2 is SVGEGT. The length of the CDR3 is 14 residues. In DNA, the CDR3 is TGTGCCAGCAGTCAAAGGGGGCGCGCCGGGGAGCTGTTTTTT. Protein sequence: CASSQRGRAGELFF.

The rearrangement links TRBV2 to TRBJ2-2; TRBD2 matches at 11 bases. CDR3 length equals 17 residues. Losses at the gene ends were 7 bases for V and 5 bases for J; bases not matched to a gene: 12. Germline V gene sequence: CDR1 SNHLY, CDR2 FYNNEI. CDR3: CASNPLGTSGSTGELFF. The DNA of the CDR3 is TGTGCCAGCAATCCTCTTGGGACTAGCGGCTCGACCGGGGAGCTGTTTTTT.

In this sample, this clone turned up once. V is TRBV19 and J is TRBJ1-1, with TRBD1 as a possible D gene (5 bases). V lost 7 bases and J 5 bases, leaving 17 bases between the germline ends. This CDR3 region has 14 residues. Germline V lookup: CDR1 LNHDA, CDR2 SQIVND (reference sequence). This CDR3 is CASTGRDVLTEAFF. In nucleotides, the CDR3 is TGTGCCAGTACTGGCAGGGACGTTTTGACTGAAGCTTTCTTT. The entire variable domain, with the rest obtained from reference TRBV19 and TRBJ1-1, is as follows: DGGITQSPKYLFRKEGQNVTLSCEQNLNHDAMYWYRQDPGQGLRLIYYSQIVNDFQKGDIAEGYSVSREKKESFPLTVTSAQKNPTAFYLCASTGRDVLTEAFFGQGTRLTVV.

This clone was detected a few times. The J gene is TRBJ1-1, the V gene TRBV6-1; possible D gene TRBD1, 5 bases. Germline V gives CDR1 MNHNS, CDR2 SASEGT. Trimming took off 0 bases at V and 4 bases at J, with 12 bases between the two ends. There are 15 residues in the CDR3. CDR3 DNA sequence: TGTGCCAGCAGTGAAGCGCGTCGGACAACCACTGAAGCTTTCTTT. The encoded protein is CASSEARRTTTEAFF.

J is TRBJ2-7 and V is TRBV6-1; 10 nucleotides agree with TRBD2. Germline V gene data show CDR1 as MNHNS and CDR2 as SASEGT. The CDR3 consists of 16 residues. The V gene end was trimmed by 3 bases and the J gene end by 4 bases; junction bases not matched to a gene: 9. CDR3 in amino acids: CASSETGTSVGYEQYV. DNA for the CDR3: TGTGCCAGCAGTGAGACCGGGACTAGCGTTGGGTACGAGCAGTACGTC.

The CDR3 DNA follows: TGTGCCAGCAGCAAGACTAGCTTTAGCACAGATACGCAGTATTTT. Amino acids: CASSKTSFSTDTQYF. The chain uses TRBV5-4 and TRBJ2-3; 7 nucleotides agree with TRBD2. Trimming took 4 bases from V and 0 from J; bases not matched to a gene: 5. Germline CDR1 reads SGHNT; CDR2 reads YYREEE (reference sequence). The CDR3 contains 15 residues.

In DNA form, the CDR3 reads TGTGCCTGGAAGGAGGGGATGTATAATTCACCCCTCCACTTT. Protein: CAWKEGMYNSPLHF. The V gene is TRBV30, the J gene TRBJ1-6; D possibly corresponds to TRBD1 (5 bases). Per germline, CDR1 GTSNPN and CDR2 SVGIG (reference sequence). This CDR3 region has 14 residues. Between the trimmed V and J ends, which lost 4 bases and 4 bases, there was a span of 11 bases.

This CDR3 is CASSLRGDLSQPQHF. DNA of the CDR3: TGTGCCAGCAGCTTGAGGGGGGACCTTTCGCAGCCCCAGCATTTT. The gene calls are TRBV11-2 and TRBJ1-5; tentative D call: TRBD1 (6 bases). Per germline, CDR1 SGHAT and CDR2 FQNNGV. The CDR3 loop spans 15 amino acids. Deletions cut 3 bases from V and 7 bases from J, with 16 bases between. The full variable domain, its missing parts supplied by reference TRBV11-2 and TRBJ1-5, is EAGVAQSPRYKIIEKRQSVAFWCNPISGHATLYWYQQILGQGPKLLIQFQNNGVVDDSQLPKDRFSAERLKGVDSTLKIQPAKLEDSAVYLCASSLRGDLSQPQHFGDGTRLSIL.

The chain links TRBV7-2 to TRBJ2-7; a possible D gene is TRBD1 (5 bases). The CDR3 length is 13 residues. From germline, CDR1 is SGHTA and CDR2 FQGNSA. V was cut by 4 bases and J by 1 base, with 8 bases left in between. CDR3 sequence: CASSSQVSYEQYF. For the CDR3, the DNA is TGTGCCAGCAGCTCACAGGTTTCCTACGAGCAGTACTTC.

This clone was counted once. The chain recombines TRBV4-1 with TRBJ2-3; TRBD1 matches at 9 bases. V lost 4 bases and J lost 0; bases outside the gene matches: 11. This CDR3 contains 18 residues. From germline, CDR1 is MGHRA and CDR2 YSYEKL. The chain's CDR3 is CASSRGDGTGTSTDTQYF. CDR3 nucleotide sequence: TGCGCCAGCAGCCGTGGGGATGGGACAGGGACTAGCACAGATACGCAGTATTTT.

The chain links TRBV7-9 to TRBJ1-1; D remains unclear. The CDR3 contains 13 residues. Germline CDR1 and CDR2: SEHNR and FQNEAQ (reference sequence). Trimming removed 5 bases from V and 1 base from J, with 8 bases in between. The CDR3: CASSLWENTEAFF. CDR3 nucleotides: TGTGCCAGCAGCCTCTGGGAGAACACTGAAGCTTTCTTT.

This rearrangement joins TRBV23-1 to TRBJ2-5, with 7 bases lining up with TRBD1. TRBV23-1 counts as an open reading frame of uncertain function. CDR3 length: 14 amino acids. The V segment lost 3 bases and the J segment 5 bases; nucleotides outside the gene matches: 6. The CDR3 sequence is CASSQHRGSETQYF. CDR3 coding DNA: TGCGCCAGCAGTCAGCACAGGGGTTCGGAGACCCAGTACTTC.

The rearrangement links TRBV18 to TRBJ2-2, with 8 bases fitting TRBD1. From germline, CDR1 is KGHSH and CDR2 LQKENI. Trimming took 5 bases from V and 3 from J; bases not matched to a gene: 5. The CDR3 runs 15 residues. The CDR3 reads CASSSTGVDTGELFF. CDR3 nucleotides: TGTGCCAGCTCATCGACAGGGGTTGACACCGGGGAGCTGTTTTTT.

In its sample, this clone was seen once. The chain links TRBV18 to TRBJ2-6; D gene uncertain. This CDR3 has 13 residues. Germline loops: CDR1 KGHSH, CDR2 LQKENI. With 2 bases removed from V and 2 bases from J, the gap between germline ends came to 1 base. This CDR3 is CASSPTGANVLTF. CDR3 nucleotide sequence: TGTGCCAGCTCACCAACTGGGGCCAACGTCCTGACTTTC.

The chain couples TRBV7-9 to TRBJ2-3; D may be TRBD1 (6 bases). V lost 3 bases and J 5 bases, leaving 12 bases between the germline ends. This CDR3 is 14 amino acids long. Germline assignment: CDR1 SEHNR and CDR2 FQNEAQ (reference sequence). The CDR3 reads CASSLRTERDTQYF. The DNA for the CDR3 is TGTGCCAGCAGCTTGCGGACAGAGAGAGATACGCAGTATTTT.

This chain uses TRBV6-1 with TRBJ1-4, with D possibly being TRBD1 (5 bases). The ends were cut back, 2 bases at V and 4 bases at J, with 17 bases in the middle. Germline V lookup: CDR1 MNHNS, CDR2 SASEGT. This CDR3 has 17 residues. In DNA form, the CDR3 reads TGTGCCAGCAGTGAATTCGGGCAGACAGAGGGTAATGAAAAACTGTTTTTT. Translating gives CASSEFGQTEGNEKLFF.

The chain carries TRBV6-5 and TRBJ1-3, with no clear D. Germline V gene data show CDR1 as MNHEY and CDR2 as SVGAGI. This CDR3 is 15 amino acids long. Between the trimmed V and J ends, which lost 5 bases and 2 bases, there was a span of 13 bases. The CDR3 region is CASSRTRDTGNTIYF. CDR3 sequence (DNA): TGTGCCAGCAGTCGAACCCGGGATACTGGAAACACCATATATTTT.

This clone was observed a handful of times. The rearrangement joins TRBV7-2 to TRBJ2-2; a weak D match, TRBD2 (5 bases). V lost 3 bases to trimming and J lost 4 bases, with 6 bases between them. Germline assignment: CDR1 SGHTA and CDR2 FQGNSA. The CDR3 contains 13 residues. The CDR3, as DNA: TGTGCCAGCAGCTTTCGGGGCACCGGGGAGCTGTTTTTT. Amino acid sequence: CASSFRGTGELFF.

The CDR3 region is CSVGDGYTGELFF. The DNA of the CDR3 is TGCAGCGTTGGCGACGGATACACCGGGGAGCTGTTTTTT. This chain connects TRBV29-1 to TRBJ2-2; D is unclear. V shed 4 bases and J shed 3 bases, with 9 bases lying between them. The CDR3 runs to 13 residues. Germline loops: CDR1 SQVTM, CDR2 ANQGSEA.

J is TRBJ2-3 and V is TRBV10-2; TRBD1 matches at 10 bases. Germline CDR1 reads WSHSY; CDR2 reads SAAADI. V shed 8 bases and J 5 bases; nucleotides not matched to a gene: 10. The CDR3 contains 15 residues. The CDR3 region has the DNA TGCGCCAGCGGTCGCGGGACAGGGGTGGGAGATACGCAGTATTTT. Translated, it gives CASGRGTGVGDTQYF.